This TCR beta chain was identified during a study of cytomegalovirus exposure and HLA in healthy donors. As for the study in general: A subsequent analysis reported that the 120 validation repertoires were produced on the same platform that had also been used for the roughly 700 first-cohort repertoires. Study-level findings and limits: The listing of approximately 160 TCR beta chains classed them as cytomegalovirus-associated. First-cohort TCR clusters were later found to tend to co-occur in the roughly 130 validation repertoires. Under in vitro conditions, three CMV-associated chains were confirmed as specific for CMV antigens.

This clone was detected only once. Antigen unknown. Repertoires were generated with immunoSEQ multiplex PCR, while TCRdb's copy carries only in-frame clones and drops some. The sample lists under 110,000 clones; around 90% were seen once. Sequenced material: PBMCs. This clonotype originated in a woman younger than 35 in good health and CMV-seropositive.

CDR3 amino acids: CASSQDGGGELFF. The CDR3 nucleotides read TGCGCCAGCAGCCAAGATGGCGGCGGGGAGCTGTTTTTT. The chain couples TRBV4-1 to TRBJ2-2; the D is unclear. Germline V gene sequence: CDR1 MGHRA, CDR2 YSYEKL. Trimming took off 0 bases at V and 7 bases at J, with 6 bases between the two ends. The CDR3 is 13 residues long.